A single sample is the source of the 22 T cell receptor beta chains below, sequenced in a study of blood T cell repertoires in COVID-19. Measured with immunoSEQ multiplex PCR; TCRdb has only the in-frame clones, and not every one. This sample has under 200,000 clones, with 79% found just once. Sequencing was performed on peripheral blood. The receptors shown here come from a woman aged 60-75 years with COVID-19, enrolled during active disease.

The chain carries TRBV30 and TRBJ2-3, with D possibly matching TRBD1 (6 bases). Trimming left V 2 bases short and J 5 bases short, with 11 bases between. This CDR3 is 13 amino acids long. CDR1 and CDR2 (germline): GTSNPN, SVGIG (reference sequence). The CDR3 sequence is CAWSPDREDTQYF. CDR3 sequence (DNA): TGTGCCTGGAGTCCGGACAGAGAAGATACGCAGTATTTT.

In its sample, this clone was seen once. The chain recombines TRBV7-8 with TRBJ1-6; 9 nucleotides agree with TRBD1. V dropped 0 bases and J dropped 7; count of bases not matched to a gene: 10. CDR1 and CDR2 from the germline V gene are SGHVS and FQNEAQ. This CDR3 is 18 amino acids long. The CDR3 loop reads CASSLAGQGRLQNSPLHF. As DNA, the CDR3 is TGTGCCAGCAGCTTAGCCGGACAGGGGCGCCTACAGAATTCACCCCTCCACTTT. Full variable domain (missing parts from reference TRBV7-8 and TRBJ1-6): GAGVSQSPRYKVAKRGQDVALRCDPISGHVSLFWYQQALGQGPEFLTYFQNEAQLDKSGLPSDRFFAERPEGSVSTLKIQRTQQEDSAVYLCASSLAGQGRLQNSPLHFGNGTRLTVT.

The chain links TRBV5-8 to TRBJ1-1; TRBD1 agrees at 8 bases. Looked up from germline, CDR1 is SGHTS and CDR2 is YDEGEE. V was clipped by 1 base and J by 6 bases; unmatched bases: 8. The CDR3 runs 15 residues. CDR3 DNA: TGTGCCAGCAGCTTGTACCAGGGGGCGGGCGCTGAAGCTTTCTTT. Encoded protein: CASSLYQGAGAEAFF.

CDR3 sequence reads: CASSRRDRTSYEQYF. CDR3 in DNA: TGTGCCAGCAGTCGCCGGGACAGGACATCCTACGAGCAGTACTTC. The gene calls are TRBV28 and TRBJ2-7; TRBD1 agrees at 8 bases. The trim removed 5 bases at V and 1 base at J, leaving 7 bases unmatched. Germline assignment: CDR1 MDHEN and CDR2 SYDVKM. The CDR3 is made up of 15 amino acids.

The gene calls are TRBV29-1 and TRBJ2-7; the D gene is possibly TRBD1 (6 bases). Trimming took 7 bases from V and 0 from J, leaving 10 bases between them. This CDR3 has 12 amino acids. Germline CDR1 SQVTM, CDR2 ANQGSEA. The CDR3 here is CSARTDSYEQYF. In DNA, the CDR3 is TGCAGCGCTAGGACAGACTCCTACGAGCAGTACTTC.

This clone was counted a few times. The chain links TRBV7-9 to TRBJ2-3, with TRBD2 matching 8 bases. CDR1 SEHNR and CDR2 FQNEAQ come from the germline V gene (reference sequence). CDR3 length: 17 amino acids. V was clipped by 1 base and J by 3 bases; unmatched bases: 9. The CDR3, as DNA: TGTGCCAGCAGCTTAGGGGTAGGCGGGAGGATGACAGATACGCAGTATTTT. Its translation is CASSLGVGGRMTDTQYF.

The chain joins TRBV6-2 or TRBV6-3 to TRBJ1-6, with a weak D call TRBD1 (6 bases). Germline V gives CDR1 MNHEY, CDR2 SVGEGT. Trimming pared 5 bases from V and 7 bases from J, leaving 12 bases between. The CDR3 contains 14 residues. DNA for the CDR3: TGTGCCAGCAGTCACGACGGACAGAATTCACCCCTCCACTTT. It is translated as CASSHDGQNSPLHF.

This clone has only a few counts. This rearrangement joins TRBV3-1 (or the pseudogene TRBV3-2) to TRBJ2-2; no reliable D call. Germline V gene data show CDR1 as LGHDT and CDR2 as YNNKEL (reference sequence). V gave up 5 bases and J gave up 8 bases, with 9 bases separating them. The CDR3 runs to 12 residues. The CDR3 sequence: CASSSSRGELFF. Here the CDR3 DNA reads TGTGCCAGCAGCTCCTCCCGGGGGGAGCTGTTTTTT.

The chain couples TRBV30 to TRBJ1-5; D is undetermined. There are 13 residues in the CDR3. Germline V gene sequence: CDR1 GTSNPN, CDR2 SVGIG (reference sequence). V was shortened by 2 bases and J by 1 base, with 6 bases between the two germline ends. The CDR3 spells CAWSSGSNQPQHF. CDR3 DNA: TGTGCCTGGAGTTCGGGGAGCAATCAGCCCCAGCATTTT.

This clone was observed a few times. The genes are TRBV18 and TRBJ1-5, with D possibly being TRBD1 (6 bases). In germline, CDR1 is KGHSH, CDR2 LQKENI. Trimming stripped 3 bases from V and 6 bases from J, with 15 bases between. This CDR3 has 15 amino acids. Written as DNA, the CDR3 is TGTGCCAGCTCACCCGAGGGACAATGGTCTCAGCCCCAGCATTTT. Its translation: CASSPEGQWSQPQHF.

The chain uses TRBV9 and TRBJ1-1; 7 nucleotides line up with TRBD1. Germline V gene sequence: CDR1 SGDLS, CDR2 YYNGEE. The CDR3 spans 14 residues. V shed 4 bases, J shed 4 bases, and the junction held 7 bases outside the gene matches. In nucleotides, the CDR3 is TGTGCCAGCAGCACACAGGGGCTCGGCACTGAAGCTTTCTTT. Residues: CASSTQGLGTEAFF.

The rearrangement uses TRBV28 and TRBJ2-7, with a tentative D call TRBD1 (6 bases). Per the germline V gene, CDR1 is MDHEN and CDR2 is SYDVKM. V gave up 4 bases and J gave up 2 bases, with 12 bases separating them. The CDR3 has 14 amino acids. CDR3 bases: TGTGCCAGCAGTTCCTACAGGGAGCCCTACGAGCAGTACTTC. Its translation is CASSSYREPYEQYF.

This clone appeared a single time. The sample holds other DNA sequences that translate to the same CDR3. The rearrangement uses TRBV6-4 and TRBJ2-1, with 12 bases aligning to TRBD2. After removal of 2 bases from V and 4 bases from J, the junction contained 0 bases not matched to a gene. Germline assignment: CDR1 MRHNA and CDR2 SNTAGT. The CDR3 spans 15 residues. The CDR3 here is CASSDTSGGYNEQFF. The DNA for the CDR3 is TGTGCCAGCAGTGACACTAGCGGGGGGTACAATGAGCAGTTCTTC.

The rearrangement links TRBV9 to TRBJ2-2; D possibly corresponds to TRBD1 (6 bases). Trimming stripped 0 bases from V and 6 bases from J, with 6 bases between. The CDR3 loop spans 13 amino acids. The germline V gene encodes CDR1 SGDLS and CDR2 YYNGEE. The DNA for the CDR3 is TGTGCCAGCAGCGTAGGGGGGCCCGGGGAGCTGTTTTTT. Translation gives CASSVGGPGELFF.

CDR3: CASSSAYRHGYEKLFF. The CDR3 region has the DNA TGTGCCAGCAGTTCGGCTTATCGACATGGGTATGAAAAACTGTTTTTT. The chain carries TRBV6-7 and TRBJ1-4; D not resolved. TRBV6-7 falls under the ORF class, with uncertain function. The CDR3 extends over 16 amino acids. V lost 4 bases to trimming and J lost 6 bases, with 18 bases between them.

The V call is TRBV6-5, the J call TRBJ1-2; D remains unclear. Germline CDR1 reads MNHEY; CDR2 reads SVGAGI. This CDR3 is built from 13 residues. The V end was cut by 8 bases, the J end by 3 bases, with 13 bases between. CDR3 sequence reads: CASHQVADYGYTF. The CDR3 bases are TGTGCCAGCCATCAGGTAGCGGACTATGGCTACACCTTC.

CDR3 protein: CATRVRAAAPYNEQFF. The CDR3, as DNA: TGTGCCACCAGGGTACGAGCCGCCGCCCCTTACAATGAGCAGTTCTTC. This chain joins TRBV27 and TRBJ2-1; the D gene is possibly TRBD1 (5 bases). CDR3 length equals 16 residues. V was pared by 10 bases and J by 4 bases, with 23 bases between. Germline loops: CDR1 MNHEY, CDR2 SMNVEV (reference sequence).

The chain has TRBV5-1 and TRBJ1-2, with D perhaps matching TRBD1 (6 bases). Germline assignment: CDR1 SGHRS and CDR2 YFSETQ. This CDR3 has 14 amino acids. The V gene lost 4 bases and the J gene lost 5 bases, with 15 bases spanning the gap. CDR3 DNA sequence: TGCGCCAGCAGCACCGGACAGCTTCCGTATGGCTACACCTTC. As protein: CASSTGQLPYGYTF. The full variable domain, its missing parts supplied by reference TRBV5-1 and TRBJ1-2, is KAGVTQTPRYLIKTRGQQVTLSCSPISGHRSVSWYQQTPGQGLQFLFEYFSETQRNKGNFPGRFSGRQFSNSRSEMNVSTLELGDSALYLCASSTGQLPYGYTFGSGTRLTVV.

Here the CDR3 DNA reads TGCAGCGTTGCCCAGCGATCGAACACCGGGGAGCTGTTTTTT. Residues: CSVAQRSNTGELFF. This sequence joins TRBV29-1 and TRBJ2-2, with D unclear. The germline V gene has CDR1 SQVTM and CDR2 ANQGSEA. Trimming shortened V by 4 bases and J by 0 bases, and 9 bases separated the two germline ends. The CDR3 length is 14 residues.

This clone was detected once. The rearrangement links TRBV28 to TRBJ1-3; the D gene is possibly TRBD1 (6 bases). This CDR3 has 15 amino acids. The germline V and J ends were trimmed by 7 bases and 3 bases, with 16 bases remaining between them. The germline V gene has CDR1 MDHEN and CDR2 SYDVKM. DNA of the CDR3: TGTGCCAGCAACACCTTTACAGGGCGTGGAAACACCATATATTTT. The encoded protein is CASNTFTGRGNTIYF.

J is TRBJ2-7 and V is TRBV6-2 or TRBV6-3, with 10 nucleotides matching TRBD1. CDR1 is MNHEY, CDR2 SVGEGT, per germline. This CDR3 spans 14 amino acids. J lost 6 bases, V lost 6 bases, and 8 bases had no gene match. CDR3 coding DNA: TGTGCCAGCAGATACCGGGACAGGGGAGGCGAGCAGTACGTC. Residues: CASRYRDRGGEQYV.

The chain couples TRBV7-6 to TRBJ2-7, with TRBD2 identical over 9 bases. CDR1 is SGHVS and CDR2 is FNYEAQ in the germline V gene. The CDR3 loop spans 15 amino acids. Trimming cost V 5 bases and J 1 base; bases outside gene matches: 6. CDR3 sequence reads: CASSPTSGHSYEQYF. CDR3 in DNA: TGTGCCAGCAGCCCGACTAGCGGCCATTCCTACGAGCAGTACTTC.